Below, one T cell receptor beta chain is given with its context. This specimen belongs to a study of control samples from healthy donors and cancer patients. Trimming cost V 4 bases and J 2 bases; bases outside gene matches: 6. From germline, CDR1 is MNHEY and CDR2 SVGAGI. The CDR3 covers 16 residues. Clones were sequenced by immunoSEQ multiplex PCR, and TCRdb holds only the in-frame ones, with some missing. The table records about 29,000 clones, 87% of them present only once. Sample: formalin-fixed, paraffin-embedded tissue. The source of this sequence is a female donor with melanoma. The rearrangement links TRBV6-5 to TRBJ2-1, with 9 bases identical to TRBD2. CDR3 sequence reads: CASSLMVAGAYNEQFF. In nucleotides, the CDR3 is TGTGCCAGCAGTTTAATGGTAGCGGGAGCCTACAATGAGCAGTTCTTC.